These T cell receptor beta chains were read from a single sample in a study of shared clonotypes between healthy human individuals. Here immunoSEQ multiplex PCR was the method, and the copy in TCRdb shows in-frame clones only, minus some. The profile shows about 520,000 clones, roughly 95% of them singletons. The material sequenced was naive CD4+ T cells sorted from blood. The source is a woman aged 25-40 years in good health. Both conserved end residues are part of each CDR3. A D gene is named only where the DNA matches it firmly. Clone sizes are given selectively: once, few, many, or a class where the clone is expanded.

CDR3 DNA | CDR3 protein | clone size | J gene | V gene | D gene
TGTGCCAGCAGCACCCCAGCGGGAGGTTACGAGCAGTACTTC | CASSTPAGGYEQYF | NA | TRBJ2-7 | TRBV28 | TRBD2
TGTGCCAGTACGCCCAGGGGAAGAGGCCAGCCCCAGCATTTT | CASTPRGRGQPQHF | NA | TRBJ1-5 | TRBV19 | NA
TGTGCCAGCAGCCCAGGGGGCTCTGGAAACACCATATATTTT | CASSPGGSGNTIYF | once | TRBJ1-3 | TRBV28 | TRBD1
TGCGCCAGCAGTACCGGCACTAGCACAGATACGCAGTATTTT | CASSTGTSTDTQYF | NA | TRBJ2-3 | TRBV5-1 | NA
TGTGCCAGCAGCGATCCACCAGAGAGCTCCTATAATTCACCCCTCCACTTT | CASSDPPESSYNSPLHF | NA | TRBJ1-6 | TRBV7-9 | NA
TGTGCCAGCACTCCCTGGGACGGCTCCTACGAGCAGTACTTC | CASTPWDGSYEQYF | NA | TRBJ2-7 | TRBV27 | NA
TGTGCCATCAGTATCCCGGGACAGGGTGACTATGGCTACACCTTC | CAISIPGQGDYGYTF | NA | TRBJ1-2 | TRBV10-3 | TRBD1
TGTGCCAGCAGTTGGGGGTCTAACTATGGCTACACCTTC | CASSWGSNYGYTF | NA | TRBJ1-2 | TRBV28 | NA
TGTGCCAGCAGTCTGGGGGGCTATGGCTACACCTTC | CASSLGGYGYTF | NA | TRBJ1-2 | TRBV28 | NA
TGTGCCAGCAGCCAGGTGGCAGGAAACTATGGCTACACCTTC | CASSQVAGNYGYTF | NA | TRBJ1-2 | TRBV28 | NA
TGTGCCAGCAGTCCCCCGGGACTAGCGGGACTTCCCTACGAGCAGTACTTC | CASSPPGLAGLPYEQYF | NA | TRBJ2-7 | TRBV28 | TRBD2
TGTGCCAGCAGCTATGTGGGGGGCACAGATACGCAGTATTTT | CASSYVGGTDTQYF | NA | TRBJ2-3 | TRBV5-6 | NA
TGTGCCAGCAGTTGGGAGTGGGGCGGAGCTTTCTTT | CASSWEWGGAFF | NA | TRBJ1-1 | TRBV28 | NA
TGTGCCAGCAGCAACGGACAGGGTTTCGCTGGAAACACCATATATTTT | CASSNGQGFAGNTIYF | NA | TRBJ1-3 | TRBV5-8 | TRBD1
TGCGCCAGCAATGGAGGGACAGGGAATACGGATACGCAGTATTTT | CASNGGTGNTDTQYF | NA | TRBJ2-3 | TRBV5-1 | TRBD1
TGTGCCTGGAGTGGACAAACAGGGAACGAGCAGTACTTC | CAWSGQTGNEQYF | NA | TRBJ2-7 | TRBV30 | NA
TGCGCCAGCACGGGGACAACCCCCTCCTACGAGCAGTACTTC | CASTGTTPSYEQYF | once | TRBJ2-7 | TRBV5-1 | NA
TGTGCCAGTAGTCCGGGAGTAGTCTACGAGCAGTACTTC | CASSPGVVYEQYF | NA | TRBJ2-7 | TRBV19 | NA
TGTGCCACCAGCAGTGGAGGACAGCCAAACTATGGCTACACCTTC | CATSSGGQPNYGYTF | NA | TRBJ1-2 | TRBV15 | NA
TGTGCCAGTAGGGCTAGCGGGATATACAATGAGCAGTTCTTC | CASRASGIYNEQFF | NA | TRBJ2-1 | TRBV19 | TRBD2
TGTGCCAGCAGCCGGTTCGCCGGCAACGCCCTCAATGAGCAGTTCTTC | CASSRFAGNALNEQFF | NA | TRBJ2-1 | TRBV7-9 | NA
TGCAGTGCCCGTGATAGGACTGAAGCTTTCTTT | CSARDRTEAFF | NA | TRBJ1-1 | TRBV20-1 | NA
TGTGCCAGCAGTTCCCAGCCCGGCGGCTACACCTTC | CASSSQPGGYTF | NA | TRBJ1-2 | TRBV28 | NA
TGTGCCAGCAGCAACGTCCGAGAGGGTGAAAAACTGTTTTTT | CASSNVREGEKLFF | NA | TRBJ1-4 | TRBV5-4 | NA
TGTGCCAGCATTCCAATCGTCGGGTACAATGAGCAGTTCTTC | CASIPIVGYNEQFF | NA | TRBJ2-1 | TRBV5-5 | NA
TGTGCCACCAGCAGAGAATCAGGGGAGCAGTACTTC | CATSRESGEQYF | NA | TRBJ2-7 | TRBV15 | NA
TGTGCCAGCAGCGAACAGGGATACGAGCAGTACTTC | CASSEQGYEQYF | few | TRBJ2-7 | TRBV2 | NA
TGTGCCAGCAGCTTACAGCCGGGCACCACCGGGGAGCTGTTTTTT | CASSLQPGTTGELFF | NA | TRBJ2-2 | TRBV7-2 | NA
TGCGCCAGCAGTGAAACTAAACAGGGTGGAGTCTACGAGCAGTACTTC | CASSETKQGGVYEQYF | NA | TRBJ2-7 | TRBV10-1 | NA
TGTGCCAGCAGCGTCGACCGGGGACTAGCGGGCAAAGAGACCCAGTACTTC | CASSVDRGLAGKETQYF | once | TRBJ2-5 | TRBV9 | TRBD2
TGTGCCAGCAGTCTAAGACAGGGGGAGGGCACCGGGGAGCTGTTTTTT | CASSLRQGEGTGELFF | NA | TRBJ2-2 | TRBV28 | TRBD1
TGTGCCAGCAGGGGTGGGGCACAAGAGACCCAGTACTTC | CASRGGAQETQYF | NA | TRBJ2-5 | TRBV7-2 | NA
TGTGCCAGCAGTGACTGGGCAGCACCTACTCAAGAGACCCAGTACTTC | CASSDWAAPTQETQYF | once | TRBJ2-5 | TRBV6-1 | NA
TGTGCCAGCAGCTTAGTAGGGACTAGCGGGAGTGGCTCCTACGAGCAGTACTTC | CASSLVGTSGSGSYEQYF | NA | TRBJ2-7 | TRBV11-2 | TRBD2
TGTGCCAGCAGTGTGGGCGGGACCATCTACGAGCAGTACTTC | CASSVGGTIYEQYF | NA | TRBJ2-7 | TRBV28 | NA
TGTGCCAGTAGTACATGGGGACAGGGTACGACCACCGGGGAGCTGTTTTTT | CASSTWGQGTTTGELFF | NA | TRBJ2-2 | TRBV19 | TRBD1
TGTGCCAGCCGTAGGCGACAACCTACCTACGAGCAGTACTTC | CASRRRQPTYEQYF | NA | TRBJ2-7 | TRBV28 | NA
TGTGCCTGGAGTCAGCTGACAGGAAGAAGTGAAAAACTGTTTTTT | CAWSQLTGRSEKLFF | NA | TRBJ1-4 | TRBV30 | NA
TGTGCCTGGAAGGAGGGTGGCAGCAGGGGAGAGCAGTTCTTC | CAWKEGGSRGEQFF | NA | TRBJ2-1 | TRBV30 | NA
TGTGCCAGCAGTCCGACAGGATTTGTCTACGAGCAGTACTTC | CASSPTGFVYEQYF | NA | TRBJ2-7 | TRBV28 | NA
TGTGCCAGCAGTCCCCATATCCTCGTTAGCGGAGGGTCCTACGAGCAGTACTTC | CASSPHILVSGGSYEQYF | NA | TRBJ2-7 | TRBV28 | NA
TGTGCCAGCACGGCGGAACTTACAGGAGAGCAGTACTTC | CASTAELTGEQYF | NA | TRBJ2-7 | TRBV28 | NA
TGTGCCAGTAGTATGGTTGGCGGGCAAGACTACGAGCAGTACTTC | CASSMVGGQDYEQYF | NA | TRBJ2-7 | TRBV19 | NA
TGTGCCAGCAGCTTATCGGGGTCCTACAATGAGCAGTTCTTC | CASSLSGSYNEQFF | NA | TRBJ2-1 | TRBV7-3 | NA
TGCGCCAGTTCCTTTCCCGGACTAGCGGGAGGGGCGAACACCGGGGAGCTGTTTTTT | CASSFPGLAGGANTGELFF | NA | TRBJ2-2 | TRBV10-2 | TRBD2
TGTGCCAGCAGCTTCGGGGAGCGGGAGACCCAGTACTTC | CASSFGERETQYF | NA | TRBJ2-5 | TRBV7-2 | NA
TGTGCCAGCAGCGGGGCTAGCGGGAGCCAGGGGTTCTTC | CASSGASGSQGFF | NA | TRBJ2-1 | TRBV9 | TRBD2
TGTGCCAGCAGCTCCGGTGGGGTTGAGCAGTTCTTC | CASSSGGVEQFF | NA | TRBJ2-1 | TRBV7-3 | NA
TGTGCCAGCACCAGACAGGGGACCTACGAGCAGTACTTC | CASTRQGTYEQYF | NA | TRBJ2-7 | TRBV7-9 | TRBD1
TGCGCCAGCAGCTTACTAGCGGGAGGGCCCTCATACGAGCAGTACTTC | CASSLLAGGPSYEQYF | NA | TRBJ2-7 | TRBV5-1 | TRBD2
TGCGCCAGCAGCTCCTACCAGGGAAGGGAAAGAGAAAAACTGTTTTTT | CASSSYQGREREKLFF | NA | TRBJ1-4 | TRBV4-1 | NA
TGTGCCAGCAGGCTGTCTAGCGCCAACACCGGGGAGCTGTTTTTT | CASRLSSANTGELFF | NA | TRBJ2-2 | TRBV27 | NA
TGTGCCAGCAGTGTTAACGGGGACGAGGTATGGGGTGGCTACACCTTC | CASSVNGDEVWGGYTF | NA | TRBJ1-2 | TRBV2 | NA
TGTGCCAGCACTCTACGGACTAGCGGGAGGGTTGGCACAGATACGCAGTATTTT | CASTLRTSGRVGTDTQYF | NA | TRBJ2-3 | TRBV13 | TRBD2
TGTGCCAGCACCATACAGCGGGAGAGCTCCTACGAGCAGTACTTC | CASTIQRESSYEQYF | NA | TRBJ2-7 | TRBV27 | TRBD2